Each of the 29 T cell receptor beta chains below was sequenced from the same sample in a study of control samples from healthy donors and cancer patients. Clones were read by immunoSEQ multiplex PCR, and TCRdb kept only the in-frame ones, dropping some. The repertoire holds 150,000 to 200,000 clones, with about 90% as singletons. Sequenced sample: blood. These receptor sequences come from a man aged 25-45 years in good health.

The chain is built from TRBV6-6 and TRBJ2-6; the D gene could be TRBD1 or TRBD2 (5 bases each). CDR3 length: 18 amino acids. Trimming took 5 bases from V and 0 from J, leaving 17 bases between them. CDR1 and CDR2 from the germline V gene are MNHNY and SVGAGI (reference sequence). The CDR3 coding sequence is TGTGCCAGCAGTCGTACCGGGACCTGGACCTCTGGGGCCAACGTCCTGACTTTC. Its translation is CASSRTGTWTSGANVLTF.

V gene TRBV6-2 or TRBV6-3 combines with J gene TRBJ2-7; perhaps TRBD1 as D (5 bases). V lost 1 base and J 1 base, leaving 11 bases between the germline ends. Germline V lookup: CDR1 MNHEY, CDR2 SVGEGT. The CDR3 length is 15 residues. The CDR3 loop is CASSYLAGSSYEQYF. In DNA, the CDR3 is TGTGCCAGCAGTTACTTGGCAGGGTCATCCTACGAGCAGTACTTC.

The chain joins TRBV28 to TRBJ2-1; the D gene is possibly TRBD2 (6 bases). Germline V lookup: CDR1 MDHEN, CDR2 SYDVKM. This CDR3 comprises 15 residues. V was trimmed by 0 bases and J by 2 bases, leaving 8 bases between them. The CDR3 DNA reads TGTGCCAGCAGTTTATGGGGGGGACCCTACAATGAGCAGTTCTTC. The encoded protein is CASSLWGGPYNEQFF.

The chain has TRBV25-1 and TRBJ1-3, with 7 bases matching TRBD1. The CDR3 loop spans 15 amino acids. The V and J ends lost 1 base and 1 base, in that order; junction bases with no gene match: 1. Germline CDR1 and CDR2: MGHDK and SYGVNS. The CDR3 protein is CASSELDRSGNTIYF. DNA for the CDR3: TGTGCCAGCAGTGAATTGGACAGGTCTGGAAACACCATATATTTT.

The chain couples TRBV18 to TRBJ1-5; weak D call: TRBD1 (6 bases). Germline V gene lookup returns CDR1 KGHSH and CDR2 LQKENI. V shed 3 bases and J shed 4 bases, with 13 bases lying between them. This CDR3 comprises 15 residues. For the CDR3, the DNA is TGTGCCAGCTCACCTCAGGACAGAACGAATCAGCCCCAGCATTTT. Translation: CASSPQDRTNQPQHF.

This clone was found many times. J is TRBJ1-5 and V is TRBV5-5, with TRBD1 as a possible D gene (5 bases). Germline V gene lookup returns CDR1 SGHKS and CDR2 YYEKEE (reference sequence). The V and J ends lost 0 bases and 3 bases respectively, with 13 bases between them. The CDR3 runs 16 residues. The CDR3 DNA reads TGTGCCAGCAGCTTGGACCCTCAGGGAATCAATCAGCCCCAGCATTTT. Amino acid sequence: CASSLDPQGINQPQHF.

This clone was seen a few times. The V gene is TRBV28, the J gene TRBJ1-1; tentatively, D is TRBD1 (6 bases). This CDR3 comprises 15 residues. V gave up 5 bases and J gave up 4 bases, with 17 bases separating them. Germline values: CDR1 MDHEN, CDR2 SYDVKM. The CDR3 coding sequence is TGTGCCAGCAGTCAGATTGCCAGGGGAAGCACTGAAGCTTTCTTT. Encoded protein: CASSQIARGSTEAFF. Complete variable domain (other parts from reference TRBV28 and TRBJ1-1): DVKVTQSSRYLVKRTGEKVFLECVQDMDHENMFWYRQDPGLGLRLIYFSYDVKMKEKGDIPEGYSVSREKKERFSLILESASTNQTSMYLCASSQIARGSTEAFFGQGTRLTVV.

The rearrangement links TRBV5-1 to TRBJ2-5; D ambiguous. The V and J ends lost 0 bases and 3 bases respectively, with 6 bases between them. Germline-derived CDR1 and CDR2 are SGHRS and YFSETQ. The CDR3 spans 13 residues. The CDR3 region has the DNA TGCGCCAGCAGCTTGGTAGGAGAAGAGACCCAGTACTTC. It specifies CASSLVGEETQYF.

The chain is built from TRBV27 and TRBJ2-4; 9 bases match TRBD1. The CDR3 has 16 amino acids. Germline V lookup: CDR1 MNHEY, CDR2 SMNVEV (reference sequence). The junction had 10 bases not matched to a gene; V was cut back by 1 base and J by 9 bases. CDR3 in amino acids: CASSLYGDREGGIQYF. The CDR3 coding sequence is TGTGCCAGCAGTTTATACGGGGACAGGGAGGGAGGCATTCAGTACTTC.

This clone showed up just a few times. The chain carries TRBV3-1 (or the pseudogene TRBV3-2) and TRBJ2-7, with D uncertain. The CDR3 sequence is 15 residues long. The V and J ends lost 3 bases and 2 bases respectively, with 14 bases between them. Germline V CDR1 and CDR2: LGHDT, YNNKEL (reference sequence). The CDR3 DNA reads as TGTGCCAGCAGCCAGCACCCGTCCCTTGCCTACGAGCAGTACTTC. Protein: CASSQHPSLAYEQYF.

The gene calls are TRBV7-7 and TRBJ2-3, with TRBD2 identical over 8 bases. This CDR3 spans 17 amino acids. The germline V gene has CDR1 SSHAT and CDR2 FNYEAQ (reference sequence). Trimming removed 6 bases from V and 3 bases from J; junction bases left unmatched: 14. CDR3 DNA: TGTGCCAGCAGGCAATCCGGGACTAGACGTGAGACAGATACGCAGTATTTT. Its translation is CASRQSGTRRETDTQYF.

The V gene is TRBV5-1, the J gene TRBJ1-4; 7 nucleotides align to TRBD1. Trimming cost V 6 bases and J 8 bases; bases outside gene matches: 13. This CDR3 has 15 amino acids. Per the germline V gene, CDR1 is SGHRS and CDR2 is YFSETQ. The CDR3 DNA reads as TGCGCCAGCACCTCAGGGGGTGCTGAAGGGGAAAAACTGTTTTTT. Protein: CASTSGGAEGEKLFF.

The V gene is TRBV7-9, the J gene TRBJ2-1; 13 bases map to TRBD2. The junction had 8 bases not matched to a gene; V was cut back by 5 bases and J by 7 bases. Germline loops: CDR1 SEHNR, CDR2 FQNEAQ (reference sequence). The CDR3 length is 16 residues. CDR3: CASSARTSGSGNEQFF. CDR3 nucleotide sequence: TGTGCCAGCAGCGCGAGGACTAGCGGGAGTGGGAATGAGCAGTTCTTC.

This sequence joins TRBV28 and TRBJ2-1; TRBD2 aligns across 11 bases. There are 15 residues in the CDR3. Germline V gene data show CDR1 as MDHEN and CDR2 as SYDVKM. Losses at the gene ends were 6 bases for V and 7 bases for J; bases not matched to a gene: 8. The CDR3 reads CASRLAGVGRNEQFF. In DNA, the CDR3 is TGTGCCAGCAGACTAGCGGGAGTGGGGCGTAATGAGCAGTTCTTC.

This clone was detected a few times. CDR3 sequence: CASSLQERRLNIQYF. The DNA of the CDR3 is TGTGCCAGCAGCTTACAGGAACGGCGTCTAAACATTCAGTACTTC. This chain joins TRBV5-6 and TRBJ2-4; D is perhaps TRBD1 (5 bases). This CDR3 has 15 amino acids. The germline CDR1 and CDR2 sequences are SGHDT and YYEEEE. V was shortened by 2 bases and J by 6 bases, with 15 bases between the two germline ends.

The genes are TRBV7-6 and TRBJ2-1; possibly TRBD2 for D (6 bases). Germline V gives CDR1 SGHVS, CDR2 FNYEAQ. Trimming took 1 base from V and 2 from J, leaving 12 bases between them. The CDR3 extends over 16 amino acids. CDR3 region: CASSLEVSGPYNEQFF. The DNA of the CDR3 is TGTGCCAGCAGCTTAGAGGTTAGCGGACCCTACAATGAGCAGTTCTTC.

The chain combines TRBV29-1 with TRBJ2-5, with a tentative D call TRBD1 (6 bases). This CDR3 is 14 amino acids long. The ends were cut back, 7 bases at V and 2 bases at J, with 17 bases in the middle. The germline CDR1 and CDR2 sequences are SQVTM and ANQGSEA. The CDR3 spells CSGILGRGQETQYF. CDR3 nucleotide sequence: TGCAGCGGCATACTAGGAAGGGGGCAAGAGACCCAGTACTTC. Full variable domain (rest looked up from reference TRBV29-1 and TRBJ2-5): SAVISQKPSRDICQRGTSLTIQCQVDSQVTMMFWYRQQPGQSLTLIATANQGSEATYESGFVIDKFPISRPNLTFSTLTVSNMSPEDSSIYLCSGILGRGQETQYFGPGTRLLVL.

The chain links TRBV27 to TRBJ1-2; D ambiguous. The CDR3 totals 14 residues. Germline V gene sequence: CDR1 MNHEY, CDR2 SMNVEV (reference sequence). Trimming pared 6 bases from V and 4 bases from J, leaving 15 bases between. This CDR3 is CASSRVDLGYGYTF. DNA for the CDR3: TGTGCCAGCAGCCGTGTGGACCTCGGCTATGGCTACACCTTC.

The chain recombines TRBV2 with TRBJ1-6; 9 positions match TRBD1. CDR1 is SNHLY and CDR2 is FYNNEI in the germline V gene. CDR3 size: 16 residues. Trimming at V came to 5 bases and at J to 7 bases, leaving 9 bases not matched to a gene. The CDR3 region is CASSWSGGQGNSPLHF. In DNA, the CDR3 is TGTGCCAGCAGTTGGTCCGGGGGACAGGGCAATTCACCCCTCCACTTT.

The chain employs TRBV7-3 and TRBJ2-3, with TRBD1 matching 7 bases. Germline lookup yields CDR1 SGHTA and CDR2 FQGTGA. The V gene end was trimmed by 6 bases and the J gene end by 0 bases; junction bases not matched to a gene: 9. This CDR3 comprises 16 residues. CDR3 loop: CASSLEGASSTDTQYF. DNA of the CDR3: TGTGCCAGCAGTTTAGAGGGGGCCTCTAGCACAGATACGCAGTATTTT.

This chain links TRBV7-2 with TRBJ2-1; 7 nucleotides line up with TRBD2. Germline V gives CDR1 SGHTA, CDR2 FQGNSA. This CDR3 region has 15 residues. V lost 1 base to trimming and J lost 0 bases; unmatched junction nucleotides: 0. This CDR3 reads CASSLGEGSYNEQFF. DNA for the CDR3: TGTGCCAGCAGCTTAGGGGAGGGCTCCTACAATGAGCAGTTCTTC. The full variable domain, its missing parts supplied by reference TRBV7-2 and TRBJ2-1, is GAGVSQSPSNKVTEKGKDVELRCDPISGHTALYWYRQSLGQGLEFLIYFQGNSAPDKSGLPSDRFSAERTGGSVSTLTIQRTQQEDSAVYLCASSLGEGSYNEQFFGPGTRLTVL.

The V and J genes are TRBV9 and TRBJ2-1; 7 bases align to TRBD2. Germline V gene sequence: CDR1 SGDLS, CDR2 YYNGEE. The CDR3 spans 16 residues. The trim removed 0 bases at V and 5 bases at J, leaving 8 bases unmatched. In DNA form, the CDR3 reads TGTGCCAGCAGCGTAGAAGCGGGCGGGAGAGACAATGAGCAGTTCTTC. Translating it yields CASSVEAGGRDNEQFF.

V gene TRBV5-1 combines with J gene TRBJ1-6; D remains unclear. The CDR3 runs 17 residues. V gave up 0 bases and J gave up 0 bases, with 10 bases separating them. Per germline, CDR1 SGHRS and CDR2 YFSETQ. The CDR3 sequence is CASSLGSGGSYNSPLHF. The CDR3 nucleotides are TGCGCCAGCAGCTTGGGGTCGGGCGGCTCCTATAATTCACCCCTCCACTTT.

The chain recombines TRBV7-9 with TRBJ1-2; D is perhaps TRBD1 (5 bases). Germline CDR1 SEHNR, CDR2 FQNEAQ (reference sequence). V shed 0 bases and J shed 8 bases, with 10 bases lying between them. This CDR3 is 13 amino acids long. DNA for the CDR3: TGTGCCAGCAGCTTAGCAGGGGTGGAGGGCTACACCTTC. It translates to CASSLAGVEGYTF.

The genes are TRBV28 and TRBJ2-3, with D perhaps matching TRBD1 or TRBD2 (8 bases each). This CDR3 spans 15 amino acids. In germline, CDR1 is MDHEN, CDR2 SYDVKM. V was trimmed by 8 bases and J by 4 bases, leaving 19 bases between them. CDR3 protein: CASRGGRDRPDTQYF. CDR3 bases: TGTGCCAGCCGGGGGGGGCGGGACAGGCCAGATACGCAGTATTTT.

V is TRBV27 and J is TRBJ2-6; D unresolved. Germline values: CDR1 MNHEY, CDR2 SMNVEV (reference sequence). This CDR3 contains 13 residues. V was cut by 3 bases and J by 3 bases, with 3 bases left in between. CDR3 DNA: TGTGCCAGCAGTTTTGGTGGGGCCAACGTCCTGACTTTC. It translates to CASSFGGANVLTF.

The rearrangement joins TRBV7-3 to TRBJ2-3; possibly TRBD1 or TRBD2 for D (5 bases each). This CDR3 is built from 14 residues. Trimming stripped 5 bases from V and 1 base from J, with 10 bases between. CDR1 is SGHTA, CDR2 FQGTGA, per germline. CDR3 protein: CASSPWDGTDTQYF. The CDR3 nucleotides are TGTGCCAGCAGCCCCTGGGACGGCACAGATACGCAGTATTTT.

Here the CDR3 reads CATSSTRNSPLHF. CDR3 in DNA: TGTGCCACCAGCAGTACCAGGAATTCACCCCTCCACTTT. The chain links TRBV15 to TRBJ1-6, with D unresolved. Germline CDR1 LNHNV, CDR2 YYDKDF (reference sequence). The CDR3 extends over 13 amino acids. V gave up 3 bases and J gave up 7 bases, with 7 bases separating them.

The genes are TRBV5-6 and TRBJ1-5, with D maybe TRBD1 (6 bases). Trimming left V 3 bases short and J 9 bases short, with 13 bases between. The CDR3 totals 13 residues. Germline lookup yields CDR1 SGHDT and CDR2 YYEEEE. The CDR3 sequence is CASSSGHPGPQHF. CDR3 coding DNA: TGTGCCAGCAGCTCGGGACACCCTGGGCCCCAGCATTTT.